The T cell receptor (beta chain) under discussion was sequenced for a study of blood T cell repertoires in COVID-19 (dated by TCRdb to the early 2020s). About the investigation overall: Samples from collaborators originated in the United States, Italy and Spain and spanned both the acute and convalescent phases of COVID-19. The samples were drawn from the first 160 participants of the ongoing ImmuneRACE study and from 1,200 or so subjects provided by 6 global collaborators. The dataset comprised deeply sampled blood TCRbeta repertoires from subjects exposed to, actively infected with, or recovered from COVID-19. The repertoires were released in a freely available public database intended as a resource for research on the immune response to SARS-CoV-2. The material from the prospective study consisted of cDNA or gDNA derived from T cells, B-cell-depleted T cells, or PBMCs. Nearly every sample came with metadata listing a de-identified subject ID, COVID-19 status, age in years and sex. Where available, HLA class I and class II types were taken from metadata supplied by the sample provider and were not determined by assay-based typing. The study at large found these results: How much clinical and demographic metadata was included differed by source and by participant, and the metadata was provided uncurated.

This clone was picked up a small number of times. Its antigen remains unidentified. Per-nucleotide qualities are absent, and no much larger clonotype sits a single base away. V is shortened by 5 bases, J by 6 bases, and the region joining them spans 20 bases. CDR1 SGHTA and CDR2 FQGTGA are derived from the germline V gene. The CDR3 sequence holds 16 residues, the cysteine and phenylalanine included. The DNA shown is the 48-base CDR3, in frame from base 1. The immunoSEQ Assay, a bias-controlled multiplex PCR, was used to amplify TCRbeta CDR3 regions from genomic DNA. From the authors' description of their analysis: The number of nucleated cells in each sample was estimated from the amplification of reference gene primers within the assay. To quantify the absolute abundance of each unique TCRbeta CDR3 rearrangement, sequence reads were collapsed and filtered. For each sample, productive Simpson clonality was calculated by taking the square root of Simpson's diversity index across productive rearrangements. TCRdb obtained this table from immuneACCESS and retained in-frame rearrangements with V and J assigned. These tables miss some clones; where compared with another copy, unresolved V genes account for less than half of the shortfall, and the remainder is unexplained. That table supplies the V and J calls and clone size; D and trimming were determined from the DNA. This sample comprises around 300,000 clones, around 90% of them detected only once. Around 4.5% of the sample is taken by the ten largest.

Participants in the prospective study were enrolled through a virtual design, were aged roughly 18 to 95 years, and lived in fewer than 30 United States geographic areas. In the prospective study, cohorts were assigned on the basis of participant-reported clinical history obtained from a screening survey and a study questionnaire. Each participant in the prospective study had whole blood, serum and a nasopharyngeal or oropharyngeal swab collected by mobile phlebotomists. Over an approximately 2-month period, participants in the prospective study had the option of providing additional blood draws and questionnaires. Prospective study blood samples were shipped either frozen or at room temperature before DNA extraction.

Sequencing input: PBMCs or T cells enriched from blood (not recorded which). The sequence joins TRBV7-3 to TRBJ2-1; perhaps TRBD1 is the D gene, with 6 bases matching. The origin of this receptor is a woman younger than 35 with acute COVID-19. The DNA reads TGTGCCAGCAGCGCCGGACCGGCAGGGGCAACCAATGAGCAGTTCTTC. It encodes CASSAGPAGATNEQFF.